The rows below give T cell receptor beta chains drawn from one sample of a study of shared clonotypes between healthy human individuals. The table came from immunoSEQ multiplex PCR; TCRdb's copy has only in-frame clones and leaves some out. Seen here are approximately 1,000,000 clones, about 80% observed once, and the top ten hold 0.7% to 0.95%. Input material: memory CD4+ T cells from PBMCs. Every receptor here comes from a young man in good health. Some clones in this sample may be carry-over from other donors' samples. The CDR3 runs from the conserved cysteine through the conserved F or W. A D gene is named only where the DNA matches it firmly. The size field is filled for only some rows; it gives once, few, many or a size class.

J gene,V gene,D gene,clone size,CDR3 protein,CDR3 DNA
TRBJ2-7,TRBV7-6,TRBD2,.,CASSLGVAGGSYEQYF,TGTGCCAGCAGCTTAGGTGTAGCGGGAGGATCCTACGAGCAGTACTTC
TRBJ1-3,TRBV30,.,.,CAWSDTGNTIYF,TGTGCCTGGAGTGACACGGGAAACACCATATATTTT
TRBJ1-2,TRBV28,.,.,CASSFRGAGGYTF,TGTGCCAGCAGTTTTCGGGGGGCAGGTGGCTACACCTTC
TRBJ2-1,TRBV5-4,.,.,CASSLGASGYNEQFF,TGTGCCAGCAGCTTGGGGGCGTCGGGCTACAATGAGCAGTTCTTC
TRBJ2-7,TRBV28,TRBD2,.,CASISGAYEQYF,TGTGCCAGCATTAGCGGGGCCTACGAGCAGTACTTC
TRBJ1-1,TRBV18,TRBD1,.,CASSPLGQGVEAFF,TGTGCCAGCTCACCCCTCGGACAGGGGGTGGAAGCTTTCTTT
TRBJ2-1,TRBV7-6,.,once,CASSLVQDNEQFF,TGTGCCAGCAGCTTAGTACAGGACAATGAGCAGTTCTTC
TRBJ2-5,TRBV9,TRBD2,.,CASDSGSGETQYF,TGTGCCAGCGATAGCGGGAGCGGGGAGACCCAGTACTTC
TRBJ1-5,TRBV28,.,.,CASTPRQAYSQPQHF,TGTGCCAGCACCCCCCGACAGGCGTACAGTCAGCCCCAGCATTTT
TRBJ1-1,TRBV10-2,.,.,CASSDRVGGADTEAFF,TGCGCCAGCAGTGATAGGGTTGGGGGCGCGGACACTGAAGCTTTCTTT